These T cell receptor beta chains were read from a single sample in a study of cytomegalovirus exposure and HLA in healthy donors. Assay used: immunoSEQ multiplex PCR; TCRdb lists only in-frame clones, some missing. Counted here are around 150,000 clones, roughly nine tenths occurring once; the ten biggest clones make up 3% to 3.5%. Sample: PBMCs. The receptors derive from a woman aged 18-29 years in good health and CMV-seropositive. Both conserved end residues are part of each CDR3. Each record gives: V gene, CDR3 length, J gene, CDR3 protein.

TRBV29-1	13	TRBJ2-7	CSVTRTGTYEQYF
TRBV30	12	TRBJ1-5	CAWSRSNQPQHF
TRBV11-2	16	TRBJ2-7	CASSINPGPRGGEQYF
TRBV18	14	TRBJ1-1	CASSTTGGNTEAFF
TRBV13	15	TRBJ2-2	CASSLVLAATGELFF
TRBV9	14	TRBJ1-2	CASSGQGTNYGYTF
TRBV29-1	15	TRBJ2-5	CSVEGSGRVLETQYF
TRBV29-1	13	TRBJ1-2	CSVEVGANYGYTF
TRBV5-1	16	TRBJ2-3	CASSYPTSVSTDTQYF
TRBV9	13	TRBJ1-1	CASSSGLTPEAFF
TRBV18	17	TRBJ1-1	CASSPGVGGVVNTEAFF
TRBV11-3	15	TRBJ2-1	CASSVSGLTYNEQFF
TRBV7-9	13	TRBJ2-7	CASSRQGSHEQYF
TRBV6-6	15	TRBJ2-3	CASSYMRGGADTQYF
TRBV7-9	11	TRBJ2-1	CASSYNNEQFF
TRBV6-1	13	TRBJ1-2	CATQDRPNYGYTF
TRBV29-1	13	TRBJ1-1	CSVPRGRDTEAFF
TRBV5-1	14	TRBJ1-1	CASSSQGRNTEAFF
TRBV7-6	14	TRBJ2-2	CASSGSRPTGELFF
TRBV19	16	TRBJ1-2	CASTFFSGQGNYGYTF
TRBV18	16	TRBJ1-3	CASSDYLPTSGNTIYF
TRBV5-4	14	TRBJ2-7	CASSLAFGVNEQYF
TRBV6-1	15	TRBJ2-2	CASSEFTGAPGELFF
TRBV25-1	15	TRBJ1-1	CASSLGGTSNTEAFF
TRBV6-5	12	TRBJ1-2	CATAQRYYGYTF
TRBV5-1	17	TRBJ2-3	CASSLVPRAMGGDTQYF
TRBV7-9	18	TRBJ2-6	CASSFRQGESSGANVLTF
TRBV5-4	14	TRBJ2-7	CASSFRDSLYEQYF
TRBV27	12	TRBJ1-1	CASGRRNTEAFF
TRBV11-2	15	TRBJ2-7	CASSLVLAGVYEQYF
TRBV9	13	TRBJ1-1	CASSQGLNTEAFF
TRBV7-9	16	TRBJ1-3	CASSLFRGFSGNTIYF
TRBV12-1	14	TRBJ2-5	CASSFVGGQETQYF
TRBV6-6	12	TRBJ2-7	CASSYSNFEQYF
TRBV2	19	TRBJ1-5	CASSEGAGQGSLSNQPQHF
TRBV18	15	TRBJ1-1	CASSPRQAPNTEAFF
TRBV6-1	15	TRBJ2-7	CASSAEPGTHYEQYF
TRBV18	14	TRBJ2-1	CASSPKTAGNEQFF